This T cell receptor beta chain was identified in a study of Ad26.COV2.S vaccination and SARS-CoV-2 variants. Study-wide background: The COV1001 Ad26.COV2.S trial arm included the donor. Overall study findings and caveats: Reports say spike-specific CD8+ and CD4+ T cell responses covered substantial breadth after vaccination.

As to this clone: Its antigen is unidentified.

Trimming removed 0 bases at V and 4 bases at J, with 15 bases between. Germline V gives CDR1 MNHEY, CDR2 SVGAGI. The CDR3 loop spans 16 amino acids. Assay used: immunoSEQ multiplex PCR; TCRdb lists only in-frame clones, some missing. The table has roughly 700,000 clones, 89% seen once. Treatment given: some 20 received Ad26.COV2.S at low or high dose, single or two shots; roughly five received placebo; per-sample allocation not given. Sampling was performed 63 days after the first vaccine or placebo injection. SARS-CoV-2 spike from the Wuhan strain was encoded by the vaccine, an Ad26 vector. This chain connects TRBV6-5 to TRBJ1-2; maybe TRBD1 (6 bases). This TCR was sampled from a person between 18 and 59 years old who received the Ad26.COV2.S COVID-19 vaccine or a placebo. This sample comprised peripheral blood, obtained in a trial of Ad26.COV2.S vaccine versus placebo. The DNA for the CDR3 is TGTGCCAGCAGTTACTCGAGGCTGGGGGCGGCCTATGGCTACACCTTC. Translation: CASSYSRLGAAYGYTF.